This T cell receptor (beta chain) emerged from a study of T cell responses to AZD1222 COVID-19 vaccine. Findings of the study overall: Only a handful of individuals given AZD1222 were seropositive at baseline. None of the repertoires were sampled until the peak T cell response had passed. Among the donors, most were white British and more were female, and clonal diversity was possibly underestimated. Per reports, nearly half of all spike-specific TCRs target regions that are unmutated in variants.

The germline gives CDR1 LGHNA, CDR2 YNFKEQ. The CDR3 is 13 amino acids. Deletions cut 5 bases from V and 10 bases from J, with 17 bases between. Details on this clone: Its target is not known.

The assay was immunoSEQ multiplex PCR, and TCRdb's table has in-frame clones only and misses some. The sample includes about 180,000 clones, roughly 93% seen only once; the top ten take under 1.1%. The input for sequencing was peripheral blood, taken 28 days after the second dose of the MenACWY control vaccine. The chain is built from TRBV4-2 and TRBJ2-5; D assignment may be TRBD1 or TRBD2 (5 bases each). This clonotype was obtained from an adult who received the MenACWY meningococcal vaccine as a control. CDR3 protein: CASSSLGDEIQYF. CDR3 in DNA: TGTGCCAGCAGCTCACTAGGGGATGAAATCCAGTACTTC.